These 20 T cell receptor beta chains were all obtained from the same sample, sequenced in a study of blood T cell repertoires in COVID-19. TCRdb's table, derived via immunoSEQ multiplex PCR, lists solely in-frame clones and lacks some. This sample has approximately 50,000 clones; roughly 80% occur once, and the top ten carry 10% to 15%. Sequencing was done on a sample of peripheral blood. The receptors were sampled from a human donor in a cohort sampled during active COVID-19.

The J gene is TRBJ1-6, the V gene TRBV18; D is uncertain. This CDR3 spans 15 amino acids. Trimming stripped 2 bases from V and 5 bases from J, with 10 bases between. Germline V gene data show CDR1 as KGHSH and CDR2 as LQKENI. CDR3 amino acids: CASSPMRFNNSPLHF. The CDR3, as DNA: TGTGCCAGCTCACCAATGAGGTTCAATAATTCACCCCTCCACTTT. Complete variable domain (other parts from reference TRBV18 and TRBJ1-6): NAGVMQNPRHLVRRRGQEARLRCSPMKGHSHVYWYRQLPEEGLKFMVYLQKENIIDESGMPKERFSAEFPKEGPSILRIQQVVRGDSAAYFCASSPMRFNNSPLHFGNGTRLTVT.

The chain links TRBV19 to TRBJ2-7, with 8 bases that match TRBD2. Germline CDR1 is LNHDA and CDR2 is SQIVND (reference sequence). There are 14 residues in the CDR3. Trimming cost V 4 bases and J 5 bases; bases outside gene matches: 7. The CDR3 nucleotides read TGTGCCAGTAGTACCGGGGGGGCAATCAACGAGCAGTACTTC. This encodes CASSTGGAINEQYF.

This clone has just a few counts. This chain joins TRBV6-5 and TRBJ1-5; a weak D match, TRBD1 (6 bases). Germline V gene lookup returns CDR1 MNHEY and CDR2 SVGAGI. The CDR3 runs to 15 residues. V lost 10 bases and J 4 bases, leaving 20 bases between the germline ends. The DNA of the CDR3 is TGTGCCACCCAACTGGGCAGGGGCAATAATCAGCCCCAGCATTTT. Amino acid sequence: CATQLGRGNNQPQHF.

CDR3 amino acids: CASSYKPGGNTEAFF. The DNA for the CDR3 is TGTGCCAGCAGTTACAAGCCAGGGGGGAACACTGAAGCTTTCTTT. This rearrangement joins TRBV6-2 or TRBV6-3 to TRBJ1-1; 7 bases match TRBD1. Germline CDR1 reads MNHEY; CDR2 reads SVGEGT. CDR3 size: 15 residues. V lost 2 bases, J lost 1 base, and 4 bases stayed unmatched.

This chain connects TRBV27 to TRBJ1-5; D may be TRBD1 (5 bases). V lost 5 bases, J lost 3 bases, and 17 bases lay in between. In germline, CDR1 is MNHEY, CDR2 SMNVEV (reference sequence). The CDR3 is 16 amino acids. The CDR3 is CASSPRAQGYNQPQHF. The CDR3, as DNA: TGTGCCAGCAGTCCACGGGCCCAGGGATACAATCAGCCCCAGCATTTT.

The chain joins TRBV6-5 to TRBJ1-2; 10 nucleotides agree with TRBD1. V trimming: 2 bases; J trimming: 8 bases; junction bases outside the gene matches: 2. Germline assignment: CDR1 MNHEY and CDR2 SVGAGI. The CDR3 totals 13 residues. In DNA, the CDR3 is TGTGCCAGCAGTTACGGGACAGGGGAGGGCTACACCTTC. Amino acid sequence: CASSYGTGEGYTF.

In this sample, this clone turned up a few times. The genes are TRBV20-1 and TRBJ2-7; 8 nucleotides line up with TRBD2. The J segment lost 4 bases and the V segment lost 7 bases, leaving 3 bases of the junction unmatched. This CDR3 contains 11 residues. CDR1 is DFQATT, CDR2 SNEGSKA, per germline (reference sequence). The CDR3: CSVGGGYEQYF. Written as DNA, the CDR3 is TGCAGTGTGGGCGGGGGGTACGAGCAGTACTTC.

The chain employs TRBV19 and TRBJ2-3; TRBD2 matches 9 bases. The length of the CDR3 is 17 residues. The trim removed 5 bases at V and 0 bases at J, leaving 9 bases unmatched. The germline V gene encodes CDR1 LNHDA and CDR2 SQIVND (reference sequence). CDR3 sequence reads: CASSETGLAGSTDTQYF. DNA for the CDR3: TGTGCCAGTAGTGAAACCGGTCTAGCGGGGAGCACAGATACGCAGTATTTT.

Only one count was recorded for this clone. The rearrangement links TRBV6-2 or TRBV6-3 to TRBJ2-1; 7 bases agree with TRBD2. This CDR3 is 14 amino acids long. V was clipped by 5 bases and J by 4 bases; unmatched bases: 5. Germline loops: CDR1 MNHEY, CDR2 SVGEGT. Here the CDR3 reads CASSGGLPYNEQFF. The CDR3 DNA reads TGTGCCAGCAGTGGGGGACTACCGTACAATGAGCAGTTCTTC.

The rearrangement joins TRBV5-6 to TRBJ2-2; 8 bases align to TRBD2. V lost 3 bases to trimming and J lost 1 base; unmatched junction nucleotides: 2. The CDR3 is made up of 15 amino acids. The germline V gene has CDR1 SGHDT and CDR2 YYEEEE. The CDR3 DNA sequence: TGTGCCAGCAGCTCTCTAGCGGGGAACACCGGGGAGCTGTTTTTT. Amino acids: CASSSLAGNTGELFF.

CDR3 coding DNA: TGTGCCAGCAGCCCTAGAATCCAAGGACAGGGGATAACTGAAGCTTTCTTT. Encoded protein: CASSPRIQGQGITEAFF. V gene TRBV9 combines with J gene TRBJ1-1, with 9 bases identical to TRBD1. CDR3 length equals 17 residues. The junction had 15 bases not matched to a gene; V was cut back by 4 bases and J by 5 bases. Germline lookup yields CDR1 SGDLS and CDR2 YYNGEE.

CDR3 in amino acids: CASSHRSLSEAFF. The CDR3 DNA is TGCGCCAGCAGCCACCGAAGCTTATCCGAAGCTTTCTTT. The chain joins TRBV4-3 to TRBJ1-1; D gene uncertain. V lost 3 bases and J lost 8, with 13 bases in between. Germline V gene sequence: CDR1 LGHNA, CDR2 YSLEER. This CDR3 is 13 amino acids long.

A single count supports this clone. The chain couples TRBV7-9 to TRBJ2-5, with a weak D call TRBD2 (5 bases). The CDR3 sequence is 14 residues long. Germline-derived CDR1 and CDR2 are SEHNR and FQNEAQ (reference sequence). V lost 1 base to trimming and J lost 10 bases, with 16 bases between them. CDR3 DNA: TGTGCCAGCAGCTTAGGAACCGGCCACGGGGACCAGTACTTC. Translated: CASSLGTGHGDQYF.

The chain combines TRBV6-5 with TRBJ2-2; perhaps TRBD2 as D (5 bases). CDR3 length equals 14 residues. Trimming shortened V by 6 bases and J by 2 bases, and 10 bases separated the two germline ends. CDR1 is MNHEY, CDR2 SVGAGI, per germline. For the CDR3, the DNA is TGTGCCAGCAGGGCCGGGGTCAACACCGGGGAGCTGTTTTTT. It codes for CASRAGVNTGELFF.

V is TRBV5-1 and J is TRBJ1-1, with 7 bases that match TRBD1. Germline loops: CDR1 SGHRS, CDR2 YFSETQ. Trimming took 4 bases from V and 1 from J; bases not matched to a gene: 4. The CDR3 is made up of 14 amino acids. The chain's CDR3 is CASSPYRGNTEAFF. DNA for the CDR3: TGCGCCAGCAGCCCTTACAGGGGGAACACTGAAGCTTTCTTT.

This chain connects TRBV6-2 or TRBV6-3 to TRBJ1-5, with 10 positions matching TRBD1. Trimming removed 0 bases from V and 7 bases from J; junction bases left unmatched: 3. Germline assignment: CDR1 MNHEY and CDR2 SVGEGT. The CDR3 contains 15 residues. The CDR3 nucleotides read TGTGCCAGCAGTTACTCGGGACAGGGGTTCCAGCCCCAGCATTTT. Residues: CASSYSGQGFQPQHF.

This clone was seen a few times. V is TRBV14 and J is TRBJ1-4; D uncertain. The CDR3 contains 13 residues. Germline CDR1 SGHDN, CDR2 FVKESK. Trimming shortened V by 1 base and J by 14 bases, and 14 bases separated the two germline ends. CDR3 nucleotide sequence: TGTGCCAGCAGCCAAGTCGGATCAGACTGGCTGTTTTTT. As protein: CASSQVGSDWLFF.

The chain is built from TRBV30 and TRBJ2-7; a weak D match, TRBD1 (6 bases). V dropped 2 bases and J dropped 3 bases, with 26 bases sitting between them. This CDR3 comprises 18 residues. Per germline, CDR1 GTSNPN and CDR2 SVGIG (reference sequence). The CDR3 bases are TGTGCCTGGAGTCCCTCCCCCCAAGTAAGACAGGTAAACTACGAGCAGTACTTC. Its translation: CAWSPSPQVRQVNYEQYF. Looking up the rest from reference TRBV30 and TRBJ2-7 gives the full variable domain: SQTIHQWPATLVQPVGSPLSLECTVEGTSNPNLYWYRQAAGRGLQLLFYSVGIGQISSEVPQNLSASRPQDRQFILSSKKLLLSDSGFYLCAWSPSPQVRQVNYEQYFGPGTRLTVT.

A single count supports this clone. This rearrangement joins TRBV12-5 to TRBJ1-1; 8 bases agree with TRBD1. Germline CDR1 and CDR2: LGHNT and FRNRAP. There are 15 residues in the CDR3. The junction had 3 bases not matched to a gene; V was cut back by 0 bases and J by 3 bases. As DNA, the CDR3 is TGTGCTAGTGGTTTGGTCCAGGGGGCTTACACTGAAGCTTTCTTT. It encodes CASGLVQGAYTEAFF.

The chain recombines TRBV27 with TRBJ2-5; TRBD1 matches at 7 bases. The CDR3 is 14 amino acids. CDR1 MNHEY and CDR2 SMNVEV come from the germline V gene (reference sequence). V was pared by 5 bases and J by 5 bases, with 8 bases of the junction left unmatched. The CDR3 here is CASSPGTVGETQYF. DNA of the CDR3: TGTGCCAGCAGTCCCGGGACAGTAGGGGAGACCCAGTACTTC.